This T cell receptor beta chain emerged from a study of cytomegalovirus exposure and HLA in healthy donors. Whole-study findings and limits: Compared with the approximately 680-donor mean, an Asian-associated ancestry cluster reportedly had fewer N-insertions, according to a later analysis. TCR beta chain V- and J-gene trimming was linked, in a later analysis, to a missense variant in DCLRE1C. The authors enumerated over 150 TCR beta chains as linked to cytomegalovirus.

As to this clone: Its target is unknown.

The PCR had 60 Vbeta and 13 Jbeta primers. Source study methods: There were about 80 million unique TCR beta chains by a later count, and about 12 million of them were shared. Sequencing was performed with immunoSEQ multiplex PCR; in TCRdb, only in-frame clones are kept and a portion is missing. That table is the source of V, J and clone size, and D and trimming were worked out from the DNA. This sample has some 110,000 clones, with 70% to 85% found just once. The V gene lost 2 bases and the J gene lost 1 base, with 7 bases spanning the gap. The CDR3 consists of 14 residues. Germline V gene sequence: CDR1 SGHTA, CDR2 FQGTGA.

Sequencing was carried out using PBMCs. The chain recombines TRBV7-3 with TRBJ2-3; D uncertain. The receptor's source is a man aged 45 to 65 in good health and CMV-seropositive. Written as DNA, the CDR3 is TGTGCCAGCAGCTTATCACCAGGCACAGATACGCAGTATTTT. It translates to CASSLSPGTDTQYF.